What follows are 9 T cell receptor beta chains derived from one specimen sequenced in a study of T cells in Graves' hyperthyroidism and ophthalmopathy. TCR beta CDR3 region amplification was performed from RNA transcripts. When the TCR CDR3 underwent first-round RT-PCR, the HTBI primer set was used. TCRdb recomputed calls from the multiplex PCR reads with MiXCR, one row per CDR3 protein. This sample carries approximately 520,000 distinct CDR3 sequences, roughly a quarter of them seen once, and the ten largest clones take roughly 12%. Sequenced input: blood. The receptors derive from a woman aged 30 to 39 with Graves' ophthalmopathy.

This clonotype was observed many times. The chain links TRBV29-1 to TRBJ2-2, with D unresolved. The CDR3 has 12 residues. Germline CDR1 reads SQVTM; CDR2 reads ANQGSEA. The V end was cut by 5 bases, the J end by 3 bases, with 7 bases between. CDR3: CSVFQDTGELFF. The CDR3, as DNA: TGCAGCGTTTTCCAGGACACCGGGGAGCTGTTTTTT.

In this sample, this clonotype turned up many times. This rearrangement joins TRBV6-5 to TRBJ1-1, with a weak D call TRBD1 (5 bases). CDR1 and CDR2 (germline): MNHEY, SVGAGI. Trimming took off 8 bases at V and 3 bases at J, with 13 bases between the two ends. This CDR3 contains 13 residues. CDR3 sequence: CASSAGLDTEAFF. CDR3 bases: TGTGCCAGCTCCGCAGGGTTGGACACTGAAGCTTTCTTT.

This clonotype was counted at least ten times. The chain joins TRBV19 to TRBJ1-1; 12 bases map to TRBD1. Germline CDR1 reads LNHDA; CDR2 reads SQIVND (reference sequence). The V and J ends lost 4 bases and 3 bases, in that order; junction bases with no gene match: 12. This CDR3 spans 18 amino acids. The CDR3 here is CASSTAGWDRGRDTEAFF. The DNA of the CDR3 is TGTGCCAGTAGTACAGCCGGCTGGGACAGGGGGCGGGACACTGAAGCTTTCTTT.

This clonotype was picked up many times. CDR3 bases: TGTGCCAGCAGCAGGAGGGAGCTCTATGGCTACACCTTC. Translated: CASSRRELYGYTF. The chain has TRBV6-1 and TRBJ1-2; D remains ambiguous. The CDR3 totals 13 residues. Trimming left V 6 bases short and J 4 bases short, with 12 bases between. CDR1 is MNHNS, CDR2 SASEGT, per germline.

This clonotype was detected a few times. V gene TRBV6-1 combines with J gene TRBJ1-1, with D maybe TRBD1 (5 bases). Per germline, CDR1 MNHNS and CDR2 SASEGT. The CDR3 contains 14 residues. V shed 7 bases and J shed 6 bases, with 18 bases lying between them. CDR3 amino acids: CASMVRGNHAEAFF. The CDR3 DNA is TGTGCCAGCATGGTTCGGGGCAATCACGCTGAAGCTTTCTTT.

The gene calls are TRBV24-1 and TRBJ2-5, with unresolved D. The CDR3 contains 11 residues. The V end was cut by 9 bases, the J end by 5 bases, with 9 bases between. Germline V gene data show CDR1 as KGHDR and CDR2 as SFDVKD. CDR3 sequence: CATQVGETQYF. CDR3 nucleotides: TGTGCCACCCAGGTGGGGGAGACCCAGTACTTC.

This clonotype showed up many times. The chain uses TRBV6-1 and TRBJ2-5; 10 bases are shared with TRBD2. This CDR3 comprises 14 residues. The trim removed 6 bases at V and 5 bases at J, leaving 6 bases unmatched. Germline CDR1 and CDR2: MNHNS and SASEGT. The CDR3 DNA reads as TGTGCCAGCAGGGAGCGGGGGGGCTGGGAGACCCAGTACTTC. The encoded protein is CASRERGGWETQYF.

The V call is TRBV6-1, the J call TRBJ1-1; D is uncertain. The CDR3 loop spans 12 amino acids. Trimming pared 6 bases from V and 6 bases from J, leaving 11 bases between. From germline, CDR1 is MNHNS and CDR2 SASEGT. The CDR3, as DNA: TGTGCCAGCAGCTCTACCTTAGCTGAAGCTTTCTTT. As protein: CASSSTLAEAFF.

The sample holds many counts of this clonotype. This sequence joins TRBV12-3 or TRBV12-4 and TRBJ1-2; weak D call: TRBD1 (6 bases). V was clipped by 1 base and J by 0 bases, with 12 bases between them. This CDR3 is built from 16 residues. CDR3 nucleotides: TGTGCCAGCAGTTTAGTCTCGGACAGTTCTAACTATGGCTACACCTTC. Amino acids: CASSLVSDSSNYGYTF.